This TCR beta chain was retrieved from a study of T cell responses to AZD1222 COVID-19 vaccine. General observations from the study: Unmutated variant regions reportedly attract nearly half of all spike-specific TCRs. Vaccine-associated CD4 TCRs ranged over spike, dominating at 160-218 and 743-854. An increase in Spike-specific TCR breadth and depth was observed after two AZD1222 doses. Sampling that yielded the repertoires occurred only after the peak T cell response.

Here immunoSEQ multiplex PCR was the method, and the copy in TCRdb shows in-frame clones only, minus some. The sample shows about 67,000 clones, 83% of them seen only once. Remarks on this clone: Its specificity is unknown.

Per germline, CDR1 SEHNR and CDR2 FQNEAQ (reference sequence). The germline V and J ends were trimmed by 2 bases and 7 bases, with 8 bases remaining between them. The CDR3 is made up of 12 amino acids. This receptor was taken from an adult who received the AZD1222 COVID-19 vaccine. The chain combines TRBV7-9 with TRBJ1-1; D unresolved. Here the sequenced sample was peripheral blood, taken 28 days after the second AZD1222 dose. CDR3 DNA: TGTGCCAGCAGCTTATCTTTGGGTGAAGCTTTCTTT. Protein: CASSLSLGEAFF.